Listed below are T cell receptor beta chains from one sample, sequenced in a study of graft-versus-host responses after intestinal transplantation. Using immunoSEQ multiplex PCR, the repertoire was profiled, and TCRdb retains in-frame clones only, with some absent. The sample carries about 98,000 clones, roughly 87% recorded once. These receptors have no identified antigens. This material consisted of unstimulated CD8+ T cells sorted from spleen or lymph node cells, taken before intestinal transplant. These TCRs come from a human donor who received an intestinal transplant. The CDR3 runs from the conserved cysteine through the conserved F or W. A D gene is named only where the DNA matches it firmly. Clone size appears in some rows only: once, few, many, or a class for an expanded clone.

D gene	V gene	clone size	J gene	CDR3 protein	CDR3 DNA
-	TRBV5-4	few	TRBJ2-6	CASSLGLGANVLTF	TGTGCCAGCAGCTTGGGGCTTGGGGCCAACGTCCTGACTTTC
-	TRBV19	-	TRBJ2-3	CASRDSVTQYF	TGTGCCAGTAGGGACTCGGTTACGCAGTATTTT
-	TRBV18	-	TRBJ2-7	CASSPLHEQYF	TGTGCCAGCTCACCACTGCACGAGCAGTACTTC
TRBD1	TRBV10-2	-	TRBJ1-5	CASSPGQGLNQPQHF	TGCGCCAGCAGTCCGGGACAGGGCTTGAATCAGCCCCAGCATTTT
-	TRBV19	-	TRBJ1-1	CASSYWGYEAFF	TGTGCCAGTAGTTACTGGGGATATGAAGCTTTCTTT
-	TRBV11-2	-	TRBJ2-7	CASSLVFHEQYF	TGTGCCAGCAGCTTAGTCTTCCACGAGCAGTACTTC
-	TRBV4-1	-	TRBJ2-7	CASSPKTLYEQYF	TGCGCCAGCAGCCCAAAGACACTCTACGAGCAGTACTTC
-	TRBV28	-	TRBJ1-2	CASSLVGSNYGYTF	TGTGCCAGCAGTTTGGTGGGCTCTAACTATGGCTACACCTTC
TRBD2	TRBV19	few	TRBJ2-2	CASSIKGLAGGPSDTGELFF	TGTGCCAGTAGTATCAAGGGACTAGCGGGAGGGCCGTCAGACACCGGGGAGCTGTTTTTT
-	TRBV6-1	few	TRBJ2-7	CASGWSGSSYEQYF	TGTGCCAGCGGGTGGAGCGGTTCATCCTACGAGCAGTACTTC
-	TRBV9	-	TRBJ2-3	CASSVEGRGIDTQYF	TGTGCCAGCAGCGTAGAGGGTAGAGGCATCGATACGCAGTATTTT
-	TRBV6-5	-	TRBJ2-3	CASSGTTPTDTQYF	TGTGCCAGCAGTGGGACCACCCCCACAGATACGCAGTATTTT
-	TRBV6-1	few	TRBJ2-2	CASSDWARVGTGELFF	TGTGCCAGCAGTGATTGGGCGAGGGTCGGCACCGGGGAGCTGTTTTTT
TRBD1	TRBV7-6	-	TRBJ2-7	CASSLWDRGYEQYF	TGTGCCAGCAGCTTATGGGACAGGGGGTACGAGCAGTACTTC
-	TRBV4-1	-	TRBJ1-1	CASSQDKSTGTEAFF	TGCGCCAGCAGCCAAGATAAAAGTACAGGCACTGAAGCTTTCTTT
-	TRBV11-2	-	TRBJ2-3	CASSLDSTDTQYF	TGTGCCAGCAGCTTAGATAGCACAGATACGCAGTATTTT
-	TRBV15	-	TRBJ1-5	CATSTHRGNQPQHF	TGTGCCACCAGCACTCATCGGGGGAATCAGCCCCAGCATTTT
-	TRBV5-4	-	TRBJ2-7	CASSLVGVYEQYF	TGTGCCAGCAGCTTGGTAGGGGTTTACGAGCAGTACTTC
-	TRBV4-1	-	TRBJ2-1	CASSQDIPGDEQFF	TGCGCCAGCAGCCAAGATATCCCAGGGGATGAGCAGTTCTTC
-	TRBV9	-	TRBJ1-6	CASSVDGVNSPLHF	TGTGCCAGCAGCGTAGACGGGGTAAATTCACCCCTCCACTTT
-	TRBV27	-	TRBJ2-5	CASSYNQYQETQYF	TGTGCCAGCAGTTATAACCAATACCAAGAGACCCAGTACTTC
-	TRBV4-1	-	TRBJ1-5	CASSHRGYQPQHF	TGCGCCAGCAGCCACCGGGGCTATCAGCCCCAGCATTTT
-	TRBV7-9	-	TRBJ2-7	CASSGWAAGGYEQYF	TGTGCCAGCAGCGGTTGGGCGGCGGGTGGTTACGAGCAGTACTTC
-	TRBV10-3	-	TRBJ1-4	CAISEGDGPEKLFF	TGTGCCATCAGTGAGGGGGACGGACCTGAAAAACTGTTTTTT
-	TRBV7-8	-	TRBJ2-1	CASSSGVGIDEQFF	TGTGCCAGCAGCTCAGGGGTAGGGATCGATGAGCAGTTCTTC
-	TRBV13	-	TRBJ2-6	CASSLEGEAGANVLTF	TGTGCCAGCAGCTTAGAGGGGGAGGCCGGGGCCAACGTCCTGACTTTC
-	TRBV6-5	-	TRBJ2-7	CASTSNGYEQYF	TGTGCCAGCACGAGCAACGGCTACGAGCAGTACTTC
-	TRBV6-1	-	TRBJ1-2	CASSATGAGDPNYGYTF	TGTGCCAGCAGTGCCACCGGGGCCGGGGACCCTAACTATGGCTACACCTTC
-	TRBV9	-	TRBJ1-6	CASSGKEGLGDNSPLHF	TGTGCCAGCAGCGGAAAGGAGGGGCTAGGAGATAATTCACCCCTCCACTTT
TRBD2	TRBV7-9	-	TRBJ2-5	CASSLGLGGAGETQYF	TGTGCCAGCAGCTTAGGACTCGGGGGGGCGGGGGAGACCCAGTACTTC
TRBD1	TRBV5-6	-	TRBJ1-6	CASSLDREGPYNSPLHF	TGTGCCAGCAGCCTGGACAGGGAGGGCCCCTATAATTCACCCCTCCACTTT
TRBD2	TRBV28	-	TRBJ2-7	CASSTGLAYEQYF	TGTGCCAGCAGTACGGGACTAGCTTACGAGCAGTACTTC
-	TRBV5-6	-	TRBJ2-7	CASSSAILQGHSLSYEQYF	TGTGCCAGCAGCTCGGCGATTTTACAGGGACACAGTCTCTCCTACGAGCAGTACTTC
-	TRBV5-4	-	TRBJ2-7	CASSTRDGSYEQYF	TGTGCCAGCAGCACCCGGGACGGATCCTACGAGCAGTACTTC
-	TRBV27	few	TRBJ2-7	CASSTAGTFHEQYF	TGTGCCAGCAGCACGGCCGGGACGTTCCACGAGCAGTACTTC
-	TRBV4-2	-	TRBJ1-1	CASSQEGGRNTEAFF	TGTGCCAGCAGCCAAGAAGGGGGGCGGAACACTGAAGCTTTCTTT
-	TRBV2	-	TRBJ2-7	CASSEWRNVYEQYF	TGTGCCAGCAGTGAATGGAGGAACGTATACGAGCAGTACTTC
-	TRBV27	-	TRBJ1-3	CASSLGVSGNTIYF	TGTGCCAGCAGTTTGGGGGTCTCTGGAAACACCATATATTTT
-	TRBV10-3	-	TRBJ2-7	CAISESTRTPYEQYF	TGTGCCATCAGTGAGTCGACGCGGACCCCCTACGAGCAGTACTTC
-	TRBV2	-	TRBJ2-1	CASTLDQSSYNEQFF	TGTGCCAGCACTTTGGACCAAAGCTCCTACAATGAGCAGTTCTTC